This passage covers 15 T cell receptor beta chains from one sample sequenced in a study of response to subunit inactivated influenza vaccine listed by TCRdb under 2018. The library was generated by RT-PCR. Sequenced using an Illumina HiSeq 2500. The public reads were run again by TCRdb, first through fastp at Q25 and then through MiXCR, and only productive beta chains were kept. Every distinct CDR3 protein forms one entry, paired with its most common genes and DNA. This sample holds just under 250,000 distinct CDR3 sequences; more than 10% were observed only once. The ten biggest clones cover about 7.8% of the sample. This material consisted of non-naive T cells sorted from PBMCs, taken around 15 days before vaccination. The cell subset or site label corresponds to: memory T cell fraction. These receptors came from a man aged 50 to 59 who received an inactivated influenza vaccine. Donor details come from another sample of the same person, matched by shared clones.

This clonotype was detected many times. The rearrangement uses TRBV12-3 or TRBV12-4 and TRBJ1-1, with 7 nucleotides matching TRBD1. The CDR3 spans 14 residues. J gave up 1 base and V 4 bases, and 3 bases lay outside the gene matches. The chain's CDR3 is CASSYRDRNTEAFF. In nucleotides, the CDR3 is TGTGCCAGCAGTTACCGGGACAGGAACACTGAAGCTTTCTTT.

In this sample, this clonotype turned up a few times. The chain links TRBV25-1 to TRBJ2-1; a weak D match, TRBD2 (6 bases). Trimming pared 2 bases from V and 0 bases from J, leaving 11 bases between. The CDR3 spans 16 residues. CDR1 MGHDK and CDR2 SYGVNS come from the germline V gene. In DNA form, the CDR3 reads TGTGCCAGCAGTGAAATTGGACTATACTCCTACAATGAGCAGTTCTTC. It codes for CASSEIGLYSYNEQFF.

This clonotype was observed a few times. The chain carries TRBV6-1 and TRBJ1-5, with D possibly being TRBD1 (5 bases). The CDR3 totals 14 residues. CDR1 and CDR2 from the germline V gene are MNHNS and SASEGT. The V and J ends lost 10 bases and 4 bases respectively, with 17 bases between them. The chain's CDR3 is CAIIGAGQNQPQHF. The DNA of the CDR3 is TGTGCCATCATAGGAGCAGGGCAGAATCAGCCCCAGCATTTT.

J is TRBJ2-3 and V is TRBV4-1; D not certain. Germline V CDR1 and CDR2: MGHRA, YSYEKL. V gave up 0 bases and J gave up 4 bases, with 5 bases separating them. The CDR3 has 13 amino acids. CDR3 sequence: CASSQDWADTQYF. DNA of the CDR3: TGCGCCAGCAGCCAAGATTGGGCAGATACGCAGTATTTT.

This clonotype was seen many times. The rearrangement uses TRBV5-1 and TRBJ2-6, with 7 nucleotides matching TRBD2. This CDR3 region has 16 residues. The V segment lost 3 bases and the J segment 0 bases; nucleotides outside the gene matches: 3. Germline V CDR1 and CDR2: SGHRS, YFSETQ. DNA of the CDR3: TGCGCCAGCAGCTGGGGGGGGAGCTCTGGGGCCAACGTCCTGACTTTC. Translated, it gives CASSWGGSSGANVLTF.

The chain employs TRBV20-1 and TRBJ2-7, with 7 bases that match TRBD1. There are 15 residues in the CDR3. Per the germline V gene, CDR1 is DFQATT and CDR2 is SNEGSKA (reference sequence). The CDR3 spells CSTKLVGTANYEQYF. The DNA for the CDR3 is TGCAGCACTAAGCTAGTAGGGACAGCAAATTACGAGCAGTACTTC.

This clonotype appeared a few times. The chain joins TRBV18 to TRBJ2-2, with D hard to call. Germline CDR1 reads KGHSH; CDR2 reads LQKENI. Trimming removed 0 bases from V and 7 bases from J, with 9 bases in between. The CDR3 extends over 14 amino acids. The CDR3 protein is CASSPPGRSGELFF. In DNA form, the CDR3 reads TGTGCCAGCTCACCACCGGGCAGGAGCGGGGAGCTGTTTTTT.

This clonotype was found many times. The gene calls are TRBV5-1 and TRBJ2-7; 7 bases match TRBD2. Trimming removed 4 bases from V and 7 bases from J; junction bases left unmatched: 5. Germline V gene sequence: CDR1 SGHRS, CDR2 YFSETQ. CDR3 length: 12 residues. CDR3 DNA: TGCGCCAGCAGCCGCCTCGGGGGGGAGCAGTACTTC. Its translation is CASSRLGGEQYF.

The chain recombines TRBV29-1 with TRBJ2-7; D tentatively fits TRBD1 or TRBD2 (5 bases each). The germline V and J ends were trimmed by 4 bases and 6 bases, with 19 bases remaining between them. The CDR3 is 14 amino acids. Germline V lookup: CDR1 SQVTM, CDR2 ANQGSEA. The CDR3 reads CSVGEGLLGGEQYF. CDR3 nucleotide sequence: TGCAGCGTTGGAGAGGGCTTGCTTGGGGGCGAGCAGTACTTC.

At least ten counts were recorded for this clonotype. The chain joins TRBV29-1 to TRBJ2-1; 8 bases match TRBD2. In germline, CDR1 is SQVTM, CDR2 ANQGSEA. CDR3 length: 15 amino acids. V lost 3 bases to trimming and J lost 7 bases; unmatched junction nucleotides: 11. The CDR3 region has the DNA TGCAGCGTTGATGCAAGACTAGCGAGCAAAAATGAGCAGTTCTTC. This translates into CSVDARLASKNEQFF.

This clonotype was counted between two and nine times. J is TRBJ2-3 and V is TRBV7-9, with a possible D match to TRBD2 (6 bases). The CDR3 is made up of 15 amino acids. Trimming removed 6 bases from V and 3 bases from J, with 16 bases in between. Germline V lookup: CDR1 SEHNR, CDR2 FQNEAQ (reference sequence). CDR3 amino acids: CASSWVGGKTDTQYF. CDR3 bases: TGTGCCAGCAGTTGGGTTGGGGGGAAGACAGATACGCAGTATTTT.

This clonotype was detected ten times or more. The V and J genes are TRBV29-1 and TRBJ1-2, with D uncertain. CDR1 is SQVTM and CDR2 is ANQGSEA in the germline V gene. CDR3 length equals 14 residues. The germline V and J ends were trimmed by 4 bases and 0 bases, with 12 bases remaining between them. The CDR3, as DNA: TGCAGCGTTGGGCCCCGAGTCGCTAACTATGGCTACACCTTC. This encodes CSVGPRVANYGYTF.

This clonotype came up a few times. The rearrangement links TRBV7-9 to TRBJ2-1; 8 bases are shared with TRBD1. J gave up 12 bases and V 4 bases, and 14 bases lay outside the gene matches. This CDR3 contains 15 residues. Germline CDR1 SEHNR, CDR2 FQNEAQ (reference sequence). The CDR3 nucleotides are TGTGCCAGCAGCTCCATCGGGACAGGCACCTTCGGGCAGTTCTTC. This codes for CASSSIGTGTFGQFF.

The V and J genes are TRBV18 and TRBJ2-5, with a weak D call TRBD1 (6 bases). This CDR3 has 17 residues. V was pared by 6 bases and J by 5 bases, with 25 bases between. The germline CDR1 and CDR2 sequences are KGHSH and LQKENI. The CDR3 sequence: CASSYERTAPMIETQYF. CDR3 coding DNA: TGTGCCAGCTCGTACGAAAGGACAGCGCCAATGATTGAGACCCAGTACTTC.

CDR3 sequence: CASSYSDREGTPLHF. CDR3 coding DNA: TGTGCCAGCAGTTACTCGGACAGGGAAGGGACACCCCTCCACTTT. This chain joins TRBV6-5 and TRBJ1-6; 8 bases line up with TRBD1. Germline lookup yields CDR1 MNHEY and CDR2 SVGAGI. V shed 0 bases and J 11 bases; nucleotides not matched to a gene: 6. This CDR3 has 15 residues.